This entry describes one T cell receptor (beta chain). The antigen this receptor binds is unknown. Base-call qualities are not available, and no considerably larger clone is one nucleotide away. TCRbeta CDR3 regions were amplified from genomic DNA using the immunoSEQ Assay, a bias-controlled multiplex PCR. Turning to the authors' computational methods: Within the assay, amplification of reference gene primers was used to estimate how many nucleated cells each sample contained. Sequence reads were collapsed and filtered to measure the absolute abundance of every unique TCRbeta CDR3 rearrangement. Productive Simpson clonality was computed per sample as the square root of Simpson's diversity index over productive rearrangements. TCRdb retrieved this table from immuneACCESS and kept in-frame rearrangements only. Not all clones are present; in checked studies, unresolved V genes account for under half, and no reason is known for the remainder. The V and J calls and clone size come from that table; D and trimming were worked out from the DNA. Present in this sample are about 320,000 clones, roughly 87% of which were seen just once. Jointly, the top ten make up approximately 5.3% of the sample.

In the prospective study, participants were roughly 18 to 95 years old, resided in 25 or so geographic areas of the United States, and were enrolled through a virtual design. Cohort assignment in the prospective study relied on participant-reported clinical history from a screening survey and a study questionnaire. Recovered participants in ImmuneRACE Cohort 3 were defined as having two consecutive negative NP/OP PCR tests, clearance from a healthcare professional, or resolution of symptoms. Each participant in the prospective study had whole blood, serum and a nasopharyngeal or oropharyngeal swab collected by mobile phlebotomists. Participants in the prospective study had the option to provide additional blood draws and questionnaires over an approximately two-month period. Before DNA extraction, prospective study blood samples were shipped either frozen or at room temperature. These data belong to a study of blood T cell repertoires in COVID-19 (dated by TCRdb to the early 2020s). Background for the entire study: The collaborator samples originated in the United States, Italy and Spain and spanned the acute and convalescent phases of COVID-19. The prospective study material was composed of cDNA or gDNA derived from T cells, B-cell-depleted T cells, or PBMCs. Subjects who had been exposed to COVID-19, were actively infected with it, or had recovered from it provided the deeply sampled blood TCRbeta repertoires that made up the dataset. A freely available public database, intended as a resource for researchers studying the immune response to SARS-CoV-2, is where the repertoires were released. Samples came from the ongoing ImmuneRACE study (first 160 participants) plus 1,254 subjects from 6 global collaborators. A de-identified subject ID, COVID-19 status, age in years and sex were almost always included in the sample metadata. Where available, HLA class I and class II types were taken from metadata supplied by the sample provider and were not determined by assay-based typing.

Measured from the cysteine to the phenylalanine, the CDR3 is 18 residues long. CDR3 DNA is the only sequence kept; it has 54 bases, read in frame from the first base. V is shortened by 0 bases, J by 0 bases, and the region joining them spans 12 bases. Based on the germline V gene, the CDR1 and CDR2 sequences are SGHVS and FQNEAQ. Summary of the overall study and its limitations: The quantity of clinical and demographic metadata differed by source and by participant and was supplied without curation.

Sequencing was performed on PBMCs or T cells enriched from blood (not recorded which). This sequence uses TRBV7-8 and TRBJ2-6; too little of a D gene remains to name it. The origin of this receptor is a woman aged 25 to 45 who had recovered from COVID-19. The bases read TGTGCCAGCAGCTTAGCGCGGTTTCAACTCTCTGGGGCCAACGTCCTGACTTTC. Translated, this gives CASSLARFQLSGANVLTF. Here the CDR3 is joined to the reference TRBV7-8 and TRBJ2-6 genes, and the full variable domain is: GAGVSQSPRYKVAKRGQDVALRCDPISGHVSLFWYQQALGQGPEFLTYFQNEAQLDKSGLPSDRFFAERPEGSVSTLKIQRTQQEDSAVYLCASSLARFQLSGANVLTFGAGSRLTVL.